The source of this T cell receptor (beta chain) is a study of blood T cell repertoires in COVID-19. Study background: The cDNA or gDNA used as material had been derived from T cells, B-cell-depleted T cells, or PBMCs.

Original analysis: Amplifying reference gene primers gave estimates of nucleated cell counts. Repertoires were generated with immunoSEQ multiplex PCR, while TCRdb's copy carries only in-frame clones and drops some. The V and J calls and clone size are taken from that table; D and trimming were inferred from the DNA. This table has 160,000 or so clones, 89% appearing once. Germline V gene sequence: CDR1 ENHRY, CDR2 SYGVKD. The CDR3 has 14 amino acids. The germline V and J ends were trimmed by 3 bases and 8 bases, with 11 bases remaining between them. The chain employs TRBV10-3 and TRBJ1-6; TRBD1 is a possible D gene (6 bases). Sequenced material: peripheral blood. The receptor's source is a man in his fifties or sixties with acute or convalescent COVID-19. DNA of the CDR3: TGTGCCATCAGTGACACAGGGAACTATTCACCCCTCCACTTT. This translates into CAISDTGNYSPLHF.